This TCR beta chain derives from a study of blood T cell repertoires in COVID-19. Study information: Samples representing acute and convalescent COVID-19 were sourced from the United States, Italy and Spain. T cells, B-cell-depleted T cells, or PBMCs supplied cDNA or gDNA.

In germline, CDR1 is SGHDT, CDR2 YYEEEE. The CDR3 is 13 residues long. Losses at the gene ends were 4 bases for V and 4 bases for J; bases not matched to a gene: 2. Original analysis: Counts of nucleated cells, estimated from reference gene primer amplification, were obtained. Profiled with immunoSEQ multiplex PCR; TCRdb holds only in-frame clones, not every one. V and J calls and clone size are given by that table; D and trimming were obtained from the DNA. Of 60,000 to 65,000 clones listed, about four fifths are singletons. In this sample, this clone turned up a few times. The TCR comes from a human donor in a cohort sampled during active COVID-19. The sample consisted of peripheral blood. The rearrangement joins TRBV5-6 to TRBJ2-3, with 8 bases matching TRBD1. The CDR3 protein is CASSRTGSDTQYF. The CDR3 DNA is TGTGCCAGCAGCAGGACAGGGTCAGATACGCAGTATTTT.